Shown below are 10 T cell receptor beta chains from a single sample sequenced in a study of spatial heterogeneity in lung cancer. Specified time point: sample taken at primary tumor resection. Whole RNA obtained from tumor, nontumor lung or frozen PBMC underwent sequencing without sorting. TCRdb redid the calling of the 5' RACE reads with MiXCR, one entry per CDR3 protein. The sample gives around 50,000 distinct CDR3 sequences, 7.5% to 9% of which show up once; approximately 13% is in the top ten. Specimen: PBMCs, collected at surgery. These receptors originate from a female donor with early-stage non-small cell lung cancer.

This clonotype was seen a handful of times. J is TRBJ1-1 and V is TRBV7-9; TRBD1 might be the D (5 bases). The CDR3 length is 15 residues. Trimming removed 1 base from V and 4 bases from J, with 13 bases in between. Germline CDR1 and CDR2: SEHNR and FQNEAQ (reference sequence). CDR3 in amino acids: CASSLVLQGGTEAFF. The CDR3 DNA is TGTGCCAGCAGCTTAGTCTTGCAGGGCGGCACTGAAGCTTTCTTT. The full variable domain, rest sourced from reference TRBV7-9 and TRBJ1-1, is DTGVSQNPRHKITKRGQNVTFRCDPISEHNRLYWYRQTLGQGPEFLTYFQNEAQLEKSRLLSDRFSAERPKGSFSTLEIQRTEQGDSAMYLCASSLVLQGGTEAFFGQGTRLTVV.

This clonotype was picked up a small number of times. The rearrangement links TRBV19 to TRBJ2-5; unclear D gene. CDR3 size: 17 residues. V was pared by 3 bases and J by 2 bases, with 19 bases between. The V gene's germline CDR1 is LNHDA and CDR2 SQIVND (reference sequence). The CDR3 nucleotides read TGTGCCAGTAGTATGATTTTAGCTAGGAGCTCGCAAGAGACCCAGTACTTC. Translated, it gives CASSMILARSSQETQYF. Supplemented by reference TRBV19 and TRBJ2-5, the full variable domain reads DGGITQSPKYLFRKEGQNVTLSCEQNLNHDAMYWYRQDPGQGLRLIYYSQIVNDFQKGDIAEGYSVSREKKESFPLTVTSAQKNPTAFYLCASSMILARSSQETQYFGPGTRLLVL.

There are a few counts of this clonotype. V usage is TRBV20-1 and J usage is TRBJ2-5; no clear D gene. CDR1 and CDR2 from the germline V gene are DFQATT and SNEGSKA (reference sequence). CDR3 length: 17 amino acids. The ends were cut back, 0 bases at V and 1 base at J, with 18 bases in the middle. In nucleotides, the CDR3 is TGCAGTGCTAGAGATCTGGGCGTCGGAGCTGGCCAAGAGACCCAGTACTTC. Its protein product is CSARDLGVGAGQETQYF.

This clonotype was seen many times. This chain links TRBV7-3 with TRBJ2-2; 9 positions agree with TRBD2. This CDR3 spans 15 amino acids. Germline CDR1 is SGHTA and CDR2 is FQGTGA. J lost 5 bases, V lost 4 bases, and 5 bases had no gene match. This CDR3 reads CASSSSGAGTGELFF. As DNA, the CDR3 is TGTGCCAGCAGCTCTAGCGGGGCGGGGACCGGGGAGCTGTTTTTT.

At least ten counts were recorded for this clonotype. CDR3 in amino acids: CASRAPGQENSPLHF. Written as DNA, the CDR3 is TGTGCCAGCAGAGCCCCGGGACAGGAGAATTCACCCCTCCACTTT. The chain uses TRBV5-5 and TRBJ1-6; 8 bases line up with TRBD1. Germline loops: CDR1 SGHKS, CDR2 YYEKEE (reference sequence). V shed 5 bases and J 7 bases; nucleotides not matched to a gene: 8. The CDR3 is 15 residues long.

This clonotype occurred a few times. The J gene is TRBJ2-5, the V gene TRBV5-1; 9 nucleotides match TRBD1. This CDR3 spans 15 amino acids. The germline V gene encodes CDR1 SGHRS and CDR2 YFSETQ. V lost 7 bases and J lost 2; bases outside the gene matches: 9. CDR3 region: CASGTGSAEQETQYF. Written as DNA, the CDR3 is TGCGCCAGCGGGACAGGGAGCGCCGAACAAGAGACCCAGTACTTC.

The sample holds many counts of this clonotype. The V gene is TRBV7-9, the J gene TRBJ2-1; no clear D. The CDR3 spans 13 residues. The V end lost 5 bases, the J end lost 6 bases, and 11 bases lay between the germline ends. Per germline, CDR1 SEHNR and CDR2 FQNEAQ (reference sequence). CDR3 in amino acids: CASSPYPVNEQFF. Here the CDR3 DNA reads TGTGCCAGCAGCCCCTATCCGGTCAATGAGCAGTTCTTC.

To note about this clonotype: Given a much more abundant clone one base away, this may be a read error. Because the CDR3 is missing its conserved closing phenylalanine or tryptophan, this is likely a read error. J is TRBJ1-6 and V is TRBV6-1, with TRBD1 as a possible D gene (5 bases). CDR1 is MNHNS, CDR2 SASEGT, per germline. V dropped 1 base and J dropped 7 bases, with 14 bases sitting between them. CDR3 length equals 16 residues. Here the CDR3 DNA reads TGTGCCAGCAGTGAAGGTTCGGGACGGGGGAATTCACCCCTCCACTCT. Translated: CASSEGSGRGNSPLHS.

V usage is TRBV20-1 and J usage is TRBJ1-5; weak D call: TRBD1 (6 bases). Germline loops: CDR1 DFQATT, CDR2 SNEGSKA (reference sequence). This CDR3 spans 16 amino acids. V shed 0 bases and J shed 5 bases, with 17 bases lying between them. The CDR3 here is CSARDLSRGPDQPQHF. The CDR3 nucleotides read TGCAGTGCTAGAGATTTATCCAGGGGACCGGATCAGCCCCAGCATTTT.

This clonotype was seen many times. This sequence joins TRBV30 and TRBJ1-6; D is possibly TRBD1 (6 bases). The CDR3 is 13 residues long. Between the trimmed V and J ends, which lost 0 bases and 7 bases, there was a span of 7 bases. Germline values: CDR1 GTSNPN, CDR2 SVGIG (reference sequence). CDR3 region: CAWSVGGNSPLHF. In DNA, the CDR3 is TGTGCCTGGAGTGTAGGGGGGAATTCACCCCTCCACTTT.